This record concerns one T cell receptor beta chain sequence. These data come from a study of Ad26.COV2.S vaccination and SARS-CoV-2 variants. The CDR3 is made up of 24 amino acids. Trimming at V came to 2 bases and at J to 3 bases, leaving 28 bases not matched to a gene. Treatment described: around 19 received Ad26.COV2.S at low or high dose, single or two shots; about 5 received placebo; per-sample allocation not given. Sampling was done on day 63 after the first vaccine or placebo injection. Measured with immunoSEQ multiplex PCR; TCRdb has only the in-frame clones, and not every one. The data show some 420,000 clones, approximately 90% seen once.

The sample was peripheral blood, taken in a trial of Ad26.COV2.S vaccine versus placebo. The rearrangement joins TRBV23-1 to TRBJ2-1; 10 bases line up with TRBD2. TRBV23-1 is recorded as an ORF, its role being uncertain. The receptor's source is a person between 18 and 59 years old who received the Ad26.COV2.S COVID-19 vaccine or a placebo. The CDR3 DNA sequence: TGCGCCAGCAGTCAACCCGGACAGGCCGCGCGGCTAGCGGGGGCTCTTAACCGCTACAATGAGCAGTTCTTC. It is translated as CASSQPGQAARLAGALNRYNEQFF.